This T cell receptor (beta chain) was observed in a study of blood T cell repertoires in COVID-19. On the study more broadly: From the United States, Italy and Spain came samples of acute and convalescent COVID-19.

Individuals drawn from around 25 US areas were about 18 to 95 years old. Self-reported history from a screening survey and questionnaire set each donor's cohort. The recovered donors of Cohort 3 showed two negative PCRs, clearance, or symptom resolution. Using immunoSEQ multiplex PCR, the repertoire was profiled, and TCRdb retains in-frame clones only, with some absent. The profile shows under 300,000 clones, under 90% of them singletons. The CDR3 is 15 amino acids. CDR1 and CDR2 from the germline V gene are GTSNPN and SVGIG (reference sequence). After removal of 0 bases from V and 5 bases from J, the junction contained 2 bases not matched to a gene.

This sequence was found in a young man who had recovered from COVID-19. This sequence joins TRBV30 and TRBJ2-3; the match to TRBD2 covers 13 bases. Sequenced: PBMCs or T cells enriched from blood (not recorded which). CDR3 in amino acids: CAWSVLAGGGDTQYF. For the CDR3, the DNA is TGTGCCTGGAGTGTACTAGCGGGAGGGGGAGATACGCAGTATTTT. The whole variable domain, filled in from reference TRBV30 and TRBJ2-3, reads SQTIHQWPATLVQPVGSPLSLECTVEGTSNPNLYWYRQAAGRGLQLLFYSVGIGQISSEVPQNLSASRPQDRQFILSSKKLLLSDSGFYLCAWSVLAGGGDTQYFGPGTRLTVL.